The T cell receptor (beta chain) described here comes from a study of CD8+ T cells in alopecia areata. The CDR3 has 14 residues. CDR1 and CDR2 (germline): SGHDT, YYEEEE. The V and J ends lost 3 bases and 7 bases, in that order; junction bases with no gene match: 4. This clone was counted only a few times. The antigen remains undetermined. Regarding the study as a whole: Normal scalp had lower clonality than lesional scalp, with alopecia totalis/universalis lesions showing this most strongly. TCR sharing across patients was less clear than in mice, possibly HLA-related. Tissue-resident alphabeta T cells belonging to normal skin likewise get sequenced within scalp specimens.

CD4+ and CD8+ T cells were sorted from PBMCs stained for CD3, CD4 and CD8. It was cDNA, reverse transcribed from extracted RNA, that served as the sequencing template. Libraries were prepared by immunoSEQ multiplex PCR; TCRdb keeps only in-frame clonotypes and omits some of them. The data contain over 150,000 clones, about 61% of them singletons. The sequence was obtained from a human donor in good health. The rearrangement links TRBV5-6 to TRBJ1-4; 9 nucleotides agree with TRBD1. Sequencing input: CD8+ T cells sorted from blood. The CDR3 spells CASSYGTGPEKLFF. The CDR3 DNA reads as TGTGCCAGCAGCTACGGGACAGGGCCTGAAAAACTGTTTTTT.